This is a list of T cell receptor beta chains from one sample in a study of control samples from healthy donors and cancer patients. Profiled with immunoSEQ multiplex PCR; TCRdb holds only in-frame clones, not every one. The sample shows about 140,000 clones, 88% of them seen only once. The source material was blood. The receptors originated from a man in his late teens or twenties in good health. Both conserved end residues are part of each CDR3. D genes are given only for firm matches. The size entry is marked missing in some rows and otherwise reads once, few, many or a size class.

J: TRBJ2-3
size: .
V: TRBV9
D: .
CDR3: CASSVETGGLTDTQYF
DNA: TGTGCCAGCAGCGTAGAAACCGGGGGGCTTACAGATACGCAGTATTTT

J: TRBJ1-2
size: .
V: TRBV5-4
D: .
CDR3: CASSGGNGYTF
DNA: TGTGCCAGCAGCGGAGGGAATGGCTACACCTTC

J: TRBJ2-6
size: .
V: TRBV29-1
D: .
CDR3: CSVVGAGLSGANVLTF
DNA: TGCAGCGTTGTGGGGGCGGGGCTCTCTGGGGCCAACGTCCTGACTTTC

J: TRBJ2-1
size: .
V: TRBV28
D: TRBD2
CDR3: CASSLYSGTRHNEQFF
DNA: TGTGCCAGCAGTTTATATTCAGGGACTAGGCACAATGAGCAGTTCTTC

J: TRBJ1-1
size: .
V: TRBV6-2/TRBV6-3
D: .
CDR3: CASSYPPSVQGRNTEAFF
DNA: TGTGCCAGCAGTTACCCACCGTCCGTACAGGGTAGAAACACTGAAGCTTTCTTT

J: TRBJ1-2
size: .
V: TRBV7-8
D: .
CDR3: CASTFLEVSYGYTF
DNA: TGTGCCAGCACCTTCTTGGAAGTGAGCTATGGCTACACCTTC

J: TRBJ2-3
size: .
V: TRBV30
D: .
CDR3: CAWATGEGTDTQYF
DNA: TGTGCCTGGGCAACAGGGGAGGGCACAGATACGCAGTATTTT

J: TRBJ2-3
size: .
V: TRBV19
D: TRBD2
CDR3: CASSIVTSGGTDTQYF
DNA: TGTGCCAGTAGTATAGTTACTAGCGGGGGCACAGATACGCAGTATTTT

J: TRBJ1-1
size: .
V: TRBV6-5
D: .
CDR3: CASNSIGILNTEAFF
DNA: TGTGCCAGCAACTCGATAGGGATCTTAAACACTGAAGCTTTCTTT

J: TRBJ1-2
size: .
V: TRBV29-1
D: TRBD1
CDR3: CSVPQTGGFYGYTF
DNA: TGCAGCGTCCCTCAGACAGGGGGTTTCTATGGCTACACCTTC

J: TRBJ2-1
size: .
V: TRBV23-1
D: TRBD2
CDR3: CASSQAISGGANYNEQFF
DNA: TGCGCCAGCAGTCAAGCCATTAGCGGGGGGGCCAATTACAATGAGCAGTTCTTC

J: TRBJ1-6
size: .
V: TRBV6-6
D: .
CDR3: CASSLSIPLDSPLHF
DNA: TGTGCCAGCAGCCTGAGTATCCCATTGGATTCACCCCTCCACTTT

J: TRBJ1-1
size: .
V: TRBV13
D: .
CDR3: CASSYGPLNTEAFF
DNA: TGTGCCAGCAGCTACGGACCCTTGAACACTGAAGCTTTCTTT

J: TRBJ2-1
size: .
V: TRBV7-9
D: TRBD2
CDR3: CASSSPSSGGYNEQFF
DNA: TGTGCCAGCAGCTCCCCAAGTAGCGGGGGCTACAATGAGCAGTTCTTC

J: TRBJ2-2
size: .
V: TRBV15
D: TRBD1
CDR3: CATSREGRQGTGELFF
DNA: TGTGCCACCAGCAGAGAGGGGCGACAGGGAACCGGGGAGCTGTTTTTT

J: TRBJ1-2
size: .
V: TRBV28
D: .
CDR3: CASRHVYGYTF
DNA: TGTGCCAGCAGACACGTCTATGGCTACACCTTC

J: TRBJ1-4
size: .
V: TRBV3-1/TRBV3-2
D: .
CDR3: CASSQAFHEKLFF
DNA: TGTGCCAGCAGCCAAGCTTTCCATGAAAAACTGTTTTTT

J: TRBJ2-2
size: .
V: TRBV4-3
D: TRBD1
CDR3: CASSQGPGQGDTGELFF
DNA: TGCGCCAGCAGCCAAGGGCCGGGACAGGGGGACACCGGGGAGCTGTTTTTT

J: TRBJ2-1
size: few
V: TRBV20-1
D: TRBD1
CDR3: CSAKTGDEQFF
DNA: TGCAGTGCTAAGACAGGGGATGAGCAGTTCTTC

J: TRBJ1-1
size: .
V: TRBV5-6
D: .
CDR3: CASSLGTPMNTEAFF
DNA: TGTGCCAGCAGCTTAGGGACACCTATGAACACTGAAGCTTTCTTT

J: TRBJ1-1
size: few
V: TRBV24-1
D: .
CDR3: CATSVSRDGVTEAFF
DNA: TGTGCCACCAGTGTGAGTCGAGATGGAGTGACTGAAGCTTTCTTT

J: TRBJ2-7
size: .
V: TRBV27
D: TRBD1
CDR3: CASRTYLGTGSDEQYF
DNA: TGTGCCAGCCGAACGTATCTAGGGACAGGGTCAGACGAGCAGTACTTC

J: TRBJ2-4
size: .
V: TRBV13
D: .
CDR3: CASSLVGLGAPRKNIQYF
DNA: TGTGCCAGCAGCTTAGTCGGTCTGGGGGCGCCCCGCAAAAACATTCAGTACTTC

J: TRBJ2-3
size: .
V: TRBV4-2
D: .
CDR3: CASSQGASYSDTQYF
DNA: TGTGCCAGCAGCCAAGGGGCTAGCTACTCAGATACGCAGTATTTT

J: TRBJ2-5
size: few
V: TRBV7-2
D: .
CDR3: CASSAETRRQETQYF
DNA: TGTGCCAGCAGCGCAGAGACTAGGAGACAAGAGACCCAGTACTTC

J: TRBJ1-2
size: .
V: TRBV10-3
D: .
CDR3: CAISESLGANYGYTF
DNA: TGTGCCATCAGTGAGTCACTGGGAGCTAACTATGGCTACACCTTC

J: TRBJ2-1
size: .
V: TRBV20-1
D: .
CDR3: CSRQVYNEQFF
DNA: TGCAGTCGACAGGTTTACAATGAGCAGTTCTTC

J: TRBJ1-6
size: .
V: TRBV12-3/TRBV12-4
D: .
CDR3: CASSSGGPLHF
DNA: TGTGCCAGCAGTTCGGGGGGACCCCTCCACTTT

J: TRBJ1-1
size: .
V: TRBV18
D: .
CDR3: CASSPLVNTEAFF
DNA: TGTGCCAGCTCACCTCTGGTGAACACTGAAGCTTTCTTT

J: TRBJ1-3
size: .
V: TRBV4-1
D: .
CDR3: CASSQDKGAGNTIYF
DNA: TGCGCCAGCAGCCAAGACAAAGGGGCTGGAAACACCATATATTTT

J: TRBJ1-5
size: .
V: TRBV9
D: .
CDR3: CASSVVNRAQPQHF
DNA: TGTGCCAGCAGCGTAGTAAACAGGGCCCAGCCCCAGCATTTT

J: TRBJ1-2
size: .
V: TRBV27
D: .
CDR3: CASSLRQGDGYTF
DNA: TGTGCCAGCAGTTTACGGCAGGGCGACGGCTACACCTTC